These T cell receptor beta chains were read from a single sample in a study of blood T cell repertoires in COVID-19. Sequenced by immunoSEQ multiplex PCR; TCRdb stores in-frame clones only, minus some. The table has approximately 170,000 clones, 84% seen once. The sequencing sample was made of peripheral blood. All receptors derive from a woman in her 70s with COVID-19, enrolled during active disease. CDR3s include the opening cysteine and the closing phenylalanine or tryptophan. D genes are given only for firm matches. Size is omitted from some rows. Given values are once, few, many or a class for expanded clones.

d_call,v_call,clone_size,j_call,cdr3_aa,cdr3_nt
NA,TRBV10-3,NA,TRBJ2-7,CATRRSGSWYEQYF,TGTGCCACACGAAGATCCGGGAGTTGGTACGAGCAGTACTTC
TRBD1,TRBV12-3/TRBV12-4,NA,TRBJ2-1,CASSPDRAEQFF,TGTGCCAGCAGCCCCGACAGGGCTGAGCAGTTCTTC
NA,TRBV14,NA,TRBJ1-1,CASSQGVYGRDTEAFF,TGTGCCAGCAGCCAAGGTGTCTACGGGAGGGACACTGAAGCTTTCTTT
TRBD2,TRBV5-1,NA,TRBJ2-3,CATSSGGAKDTQYF,TGCGCCACCTCTAGCGGGGGGGCAAAAGATACGCAGTATTTT
TRBD2,TRBV28,NA,TRBJ2-2,CASTSLVQRESENTGELFF,TGTGCCAGCACCTCTCTGGTCCAGCGGGAGTCGGAAAACACCGGGGAGCTGTTTTTT
NA,TRBV7-9,NA,TRBJ1-3,CASSSGHPGNTIYF,TGTGCCAGCAGCTCGGGACACCCAGGAAACACCATATATTTT
NA,TRBV25-1,once,TRBJ2-5,CASSDLWTHQETQYF,TGTGCCAGCAGTGATTTATGGACACACCAAGAGACCCAGTACTTC
NA,TRBV5-6,many,TRBJ1-6,CASSQGINRKNNSPLHF,TGTGCCAGCAGCCAAGGGATTAACAGGAAAAATAATTCACCCCTCCACTTT
TRBD2,TRBV27,NA,TRBJ2-3,CASSLRASGGPGWTDTQYF,TGTGCCAGCAGTTTAAGGGCTAGCGGGGGGCCGGGGTGGACAGATACGCAGTATTTT
NA,TRBV12-3/TRBV12-4,once,TRBJ2-7,CARGTNSYEQYF,TGTGCCAGGGGGACAAACTCCTACGAGCAGTACTTC
NA,TRBV14,NA,TRBJ2-5,CASSQRQETQYF,TGTGCCAGCAGCCAACGGCAAGAGACCCAGTACTTC
TRBD1,TRBV19,NA,TRBJ1-5,CASSIAKVWGQGAQPQHF,TGTGCCAGTAGTATTGCGAAGGTTTGGGGACAGGGGGCGCAGCCCCAGCATTTT
NA,TRBV5-1,NA,TRBJ1-5,CASSFEGNQPQHF,TGCGCCAGCAGCTTTGAGGGAAATCAGCCCCAGCATTTT
TRBD1,TRBV7-2,many,TRBJ1-4,CASSLVDRGGEKLFF,TGTGCCAGCAGCTTAGTCGACAGGGGAGGGGAAAAACTGTTTTTT
NA,TRBV11-3,NA,TRBJ2-7,CASQLAGSHEQYF,TGTGCCAGTCAACTAGCCGGGTCGCACGAGCAGTACTTC
NA,TRBV28,NA,TRBJ1-3,CASSAPREGNTIYF,TGTGCCAGCAGTGCGCCAAGGGAGGGAAACACCATATATTTT